This note documents a single T cell receptor beta chain sequence. Its recognized antigen is unknown. The input lacks base qualities; no much larger clone sits a single base away. From a lookup of the germline V gene, CDR1 and CDR2 are SGDLS and YYNGEE. Spanning cysteine to phenylalanine, the CDR3 consists of 14 amino acids. Left in the record is the CDR3 DNA by itself, 42 bases read in frame from the first base. Relative to germline, V is 0 bases shorter and J is 2 bases shorter, with 7 bases between their ends. This specimen comes from a study of T cells in Graves' hyperthyroidism and ophthalmopathy (dated by TCRdb to the late 2010s). In terms of the full investigation: Peripheral blood was collected at initial diagnosis, before any treatment. Following sampling, methimazole starting at 30 mg daily was given to hyperthyroidism patients, and high-dose intravenous methylprednisolone was given to ophthalmopathy patients. The paper describes TCR Vbeta CDR3 sequencing of around 130 peripheral blood samples, made up of some 42 ophthalmopathy patients, 70 to 80 hyperthyroidism patients and 17 progressor patients. Thyroid tissue and blood T-cell repertoires from six Graves' hyperthyroidism patients were also compared in the study. Prospective prediction of ophthalmopathy was tested in an independent validation cohort consisting of under 20 hyperthyroidism patients and approximately 16 patients who later progressed to ophthalmopathy. The 100 or so discovery patients were randomly split 7:3 into training and test sets. A discovery cohort of about a hundred patients, 43 with Graves' ophthalmopathy and 55 to 60 with stable Graves' hyperthyroidism, was used to find distinguishing TCR V-J signatures.

The TCR beta CDR3 regions were amplified from the RNA transcripts. The TCR CDR3 was subjected to a first round of RT-PCR using the HTBI primer set and the Qiagen OneStep RT-PCR kit. Libraries were constructed in a second round of multiplex PCR, after which size selection and purification were carried out. The libraries were sequenced on an Illumina HiSeq2000 using paired-end 100 bp reads. As for the authors' bioinformatics: Raw data were processed with SOAPnuke, discarding reads with adapters, uncalled bases, mean Phred below 15, or no exact constant-primer or identifier match. High-quality paired reads were merged with COPE v1.2.5, and unique nucleotide sequences were defined as clonotypes. MiTCR v1.1 was used to align the clonotypes against IMGT TRBV, TRBD and TRBJ reference segments. Only V-J combinations with frequency above 0.0001, covering approximately 99% of repertoires, were analysed. The TCS score was defined as the ratio of F50 (clonal expansion) to E x V (chaos), calculated using BLOSUM62-based TCRdist between CDR3 peptides within each V-J. Welch's t-statistics and random forest reduced around 550 V-J features to around 14, which were used in a naive Bayes classifier (R e1071). TCRdb reanalyzed the raw reads on its own, using fastp at Q25 for trimming and MiXCR for clone calling, and kept in-frame beta chains. Duplicate CDR3 protein sequences are folded into a single record with the most common DNA and genes. The V and J calls and clone size come from TCRdb's table, not from the authors' own analysis. This sample lists about 560,000 distinct CDR3 sequences; over 15% were detected once. 15% to 20% of the sample goes to the ten largest clones.

Graves' hyperthyroidism was defined as stable when no progression to ophthalmopathy occurred over 18 months of follow-up. Hyperthyroidism patients were newly diagnosed, had a disease duration of under 2 months, and were aged 18 to 65 years. The study excluded patients with uncontrolled infections, other autoimmune diseases, pregnancy or lactation. Diagnoses were established on the basis of clinical symptoms, serum thyroxine and TRAb, thyroid ultrasound, and orbital computed tomography. PBMCs were isolated from 7.5 to 10 ml of fresh peripheral blood by Ficoll-Paque density gradient centrifugation. Total RNA was extracted with Trizol reagent, and quality was checked on an Agilent 2100 Bioanalyzer. Study-wide findings and limitations: No statistical method was used to set the sample size in advance, and investigators knew the group allocation. Most expanded thyroid clonotypes (frequency above 0.001) were also detected in blood, suggesting blood repertoires may reflect thyroid immune responses. A 13 V-J signature model separated ophthalmopathy from stable hyperthyroidism, with 87.88% sensitivity and 81% to 82% specificity in cross-validation and 80%/75% in testing. In validation, the model predicted progression to ophthalmopathy with approximately 69% sensitivity and about 73% specificity, a median of around 6.6 months before onset.

This clonotype was obtained from a woman in her late teens or twenties with Graves' hyperthyroidism. Here the chain combines TRBV9 and TRBJ2-3; the D gene is not confidently resolved. What was sequenced was blood. DNA sequence: TGTGCCAGCAGCGTAGAGAGCCTCACAGATACGCAGTATTTT. This translates into CASSVESLTDTQYF.